This is a list of T cell receptor beta chains from one sample in a study of shared clonotypes between healthy human individuals. Here immunoSEQ multiplex PCR was the method, and the copy in TCRdb shows in-frame clones only, minus some. This table has some 1 million clones, roughly 80% appearing once. The sequenced material came from memory CD4+ T cells sorted from blood. The source of these receptors is a man in his late teens or twenties in good health. Both conserved end residues are part of each CDR3. A D gene is named only where the DNA matches it firmly. For some rows the clone size is stated as once, few or many, or as a class when expanded; others skip it.

abundance: NA; v_gene: TRBV5-4; d_gene: TRBD1; j_gene: TRBJ1-1; CDR3aa: CASSLQGALRGTEAFF; CDR3nt: TGTGCCAGCAGCTTACAGGGGGCACTGCGGGGCACTGAAGCTTTCTTT
abundance: NA; v_gene: TRBV10-1; d_gene: NA; j_gene: TRBJ2-5; CDR3aa: CASSGSKGGTETQYF; CDR3nt: TGCGCCAGCAGTGGGAGTAAGGGAGGAACGGAGACCCAGTACTTC
abundance: NA; v_gene: TRBV5-4; d_gene: TRBD2; j_gene: TRBJ2-1; CDR3aa: CASSRGLAGVNEQFF; CDR3nt: TGTGCCAGCAGCCGCGGACTAGCGGGAGTCAATGAGCAGTTCTTC
abundance: NA; v_gene: TRBV5-1; d_gene: TRBD2; j_gene: TRBJ2-7; CDR3aa: CASSRDGLAGGPGEQYF; CDR3nt: TGCGCCAGCAGCCGAGACGGACTAGCGGGAGGGCCAGGGGAGCAGTACTTC
abundance: NA; v_gene: TRBV5-5; d_gene: TRBD1; j_gene: TRBJ2-7; CDR3aa: CASSEIPGTGASYEQYF; CDR3nt: TGTGCCAGCAGCGAGATACCCGGGACAGGGGCGTCCTACGAGCAGTACTTC
abundance: NA; v_gene: TRBV19; d_gene: TRBD1; j_gene: TRBJ1-1; CDR3aa: CASSVNRGNTEAFF; CDR3nt: TGTGCCAGTAGTGTTAACAGGGGGAACACTGAAGCTTTCTTT
abundance: NA; v_gene: TRBV6-5; d_gene: NA; j_gene: TRBJ2-1; CDR3aa: CASNRGYSSYNEQFF; CDR3nt: TGTGCCAGCAATCGGGGGTACAGCTCCTACAATGAGCAGTTCTTC
abundance: NA; v_gene: TRBV5-5; d_gene: TRBD2; j_gene: TRBJ2-1; CDR3aa: CASSRGLAEGEQFF; CDR3nt: TGTGCCAGCAGCCGGGGACTAGCGGAAGGCGAGCAGTTCTTC
abundance: NA; v_gene: TRBV14; d_gene: NA; j_gene: TRBJ2-6; CDR3aa: CASGSGANVLTF; CDR3nt: TGTGCCAGCGGCTCTGGGGCCAACGTCCTGACTTTC
abundance: NA; v_gene: TRBV5-4; d_gene: TRBD1; j_gene: TRBJ1-2; CDR3aa: CASSVPGQGKRVNYGYTF; CDR3nt: TGTGCCAGCAGCGTGCCCGGACAGGGGAAGCGGGTTAACTATGGCTACACCTTC
abundance: NA; v_gene: TRBV2; d_gene: NA; j_gene: TRBJ2-3; CDR3aa: CASSSWGALTDTQYF; CDR3nt: TGTGCCAGCAGTTCCTGGGGAGCACTCACAGATACGCAGTATTTT
abundance: NA; v_gene: TRBV18; d_gene: NA; j_gene: TRBJ2-6; CDR3aa: CASSPRQPSGANVLTF; CDR3nt: TGTGCCAGCTCACCTCGACAGCCATCTGGGGCCAACGTCCTGACTTTC
abundance: few; v_gene: TRBV30; d_gene: NA; j_gene: TRBJ1-1; CDR3aa: CAWSVKRSRGVGAFF; CDR3nt: TGTGCCTGGAGTGTAAAGAGGAGTCGGGGGGTCGGAGCTTTCTTT
abundance: NA; v_gene: TRBV4-3; d_gene: NA; j_gene: TRBJ2-6; CDR3aa: CASSQNQRRAGANVLTF; CDR3nt: TGCGCCAGCAGCCAGAACCAAAGGCGGGCTGGGGCCAACGTCCTGACTTTC
abundance: NA; v_gene: TRBV7-9; d_gene: TRBD2; j_gene: TRBJ2-1; CDR3aa: CASSYGLAGFNEQFF; CDR3nt: TGTGCCAGCAGTTATGGACTAGCGGGGTTCAATGAGCAGTTCTTC
abundance: NA; v_gene: TRBV19; d_gene: NA; j_gene: TRBJ2-7; CDR3aa: CASGLFGEQYF; CDR3nt: TGTGCCAGTGGGCTTTTTGGCGAGCAGTACTTC
abundance: few; v_gene: TRBV7-3; d_gene: NA; j_gene: TRBJ2-1; CDR3aa: CASSSRPGGHDEQFF; CDR3nt: TGTGCCAGCAGCTCTCGCCCCGGGGGTCACGATGAGCAGTTCTTC
abundance: few; v_gene: TRBV5-1; d_gene: NA; j_gene: TRBJ1-1; CDR3aa: CASSLSRTEAFF; CDR3nt: TGCGCCAGCAGCTTGTCTCGGACTGAAGCTTTCTTT
abundance: NA; v_gene: TRBV19; d_gene: NA; j_gene: TRBJ1-2; CDR3aa: CASREITNYGYTF; CDR3nt: TGTGCCAGTAGGGAGATTACTAACTATGGCTACACCTTC
abundance: NA; v_gene: TRBV30; d_gene: TRBD1; j_gene: TRBJ1-1; CDR3aa: CAWTRGGITEAFF; CDR3nt: TGTGCCTGGACACGAGGGGGCATCACTGAAGCTTTCTTT
abundance: NA; v_gene: TRBV18; d_gene: TRBD1; j_gene: TRBJ1-1; CDR3aa: CASSPPGQKNTEAFF; CDR3nt: TGTGCCAGCTCACCACCGGGACAGAAAAACACTGAAGCTTTCTTT